The clone carrying this TCR beta chain was counted ten times or more. Antigen specificity is unknown. The data are from a study of T-cell reconstitution after alpha-beta-depleted transplantation in children. Whole-study findings and limits: Once a year had passed after transplant, T-cell counts and diversity came mostly from newly produced T cells. Day-60 TCRbeta diversity that was high in some patients was derived from surviving recipient T cells and thymic progenitors. Several hundred expanded graft clones reportedly supplied alpha-beta T cells about two months after transplant.

For TCRbeta, the library was prepared with unique molecular identifiers. Via MiXCR, TCRdb re-called the PCR reads, giving one row per CDR3 protein. Among approximately 170,000 distinct CDR3 sequences listed, 11% were seen once. The specimen was PBMCs, collected before TCRalphabeta/CD19-depleted stem cell transplant. The source is a boy between 2 and 10 years old with acute myeloid leukemia, due to receive a stem cell transplant.

CDR3 sequence (DNA): TGTGCCAGCAGTTTAAGTAGACTAGCGGGGCGCTCCGCCGGGGAGCTGTTTTTT. Amino acids: CASSLSRLAGRSAGELFF. V gene TRBV12-3 or TRBV12-4 combines with J gene TRBJ2-2; 11 bases are shared with TRBD2. V shed 2 bases and J 6 bases; nucleotides not matched to a gene: 11. The CDR3 contains 18 residues.